This T cell receptor (beta chain) was captured by sequencing in a study of OX40 agonist ivuxolimab in advanced cancers. This CDR3 comprises 15 residues. J lost 1 base, V lost 6 bases, and 6 bases had no gene match. Germline assignment: CDR1 MGHRA and CDR2 YSYEKL. Only in-frame clones appear in the TCRdb table, and some are missing; sequencing was by immunoSEQ multiplex PCR. The sample lists some 100,000 clones; roughly 90% were seen once. The J gene is TRBJ2-7, the V gene TRBV4-1, with 10 bases lining up with TRBD1. The specimen was CD4+ or CD8+ T cells sorted from blood, collected in a trial of the OX40 agonist ivuxolimab. The clonotype was recovered from an adult with an advanced solid tumor such as melanoma, head and neck, liver or kidney cancer. This CDR3 is CASSYRQGASYEQYF. CDR3 DNA sequence: TGCGCCAGCAGTTACCGACAGGGGGCTTCCTACGAGCAGTACTTC.